The 25 T cell receptor beta chains listed next were all sequenced from one sample in a study of T cell responses to AZD1222 COVID-19 vaccine. TCRdb's table, derived via immunoSEQ multiplex PCR, lists solely in-frame clones and lacks some. The top ten clones hold about 9.1% of a sample with 150,000 or so clones, about 92% of them seen once. Source: peripheral blood, taken on day 0 of AZD1222 vaccination. The receptors stem from an adult in good health.

The chain joins TRBV9 to TRBJ1-2; no clear D gene. CDR3 length: 11 residues. Per the germline V gene, CDR1 is SGDLS and CDR2 is YYNGEE. The ends were cut back, 0 bases at V and 11 bases at J, with 8 bases in the middle. CDR3 protein: CASSVAGRYTF. CDR3 nucleotide sequence: TGTGCCAGCAGCGTAGCCGGGCGGTACACCTTC.

The J gene is TRBJ1-1, the V gene TRBV7-3; 9 bases map to TRBD1. Germline-derived CDR1 and CDR2 are SGHTA and FQGTGA. The CDR3 loop spans 17 amino acids. V lost 3 bases to trimming and J lost 1 base; unmatched junction nucleotides: 9. This CDR3 is CASSLTGGYAQNTEAFF. The CDR3 nucleotides read TGTGCCAGCAGCTTGACAGGGGGTTATGCCCAGAACACTGAAGCTTTCTTT.

The chain links TRBV28 to TRBJ1-2; D is ambiguous. CDR3 length: 13 residues. CDR1 is MDHEN, CDR2 SYDVKM, per germline. Trimming stripped 5 bases from V and 4 bases from J, with 11 bases between. CDR3 DNA: TGTGCCAGCAGTCAGAACATCCGCTATGGCTACACCTTC. Its translation is CASSQNIRYGYTF.

The rearrangement joins TRBV11-1 to TRBJ2-3; TRBD2 aligns across 9 bases. This CDR3 is built from 14 residues. Germline V gene data show CDR1 as SGHAT and CDR2 as FQDESV (reference sequence). J was trimmed by 8 bases and V by 5 bases; bases with no gene match: 8. The CDR3 DNA is TGTGCCAGCAGCCGAATAGCGGGGGTGGGTACGCAGTATTTT. Its protein is CASSRIAGVGTQYF.

This clone was counted a single time. V gene TRBV4-1 combines with J gene TRBJ1-5; a weak D match, TRBD1 (5 bases). In germline, CDR1 is MGHRA, CDR2 YSYEKL. The V end lost 5 bases, the J end lost 5 bases, and 16 bases lay between the germline ends. This CDR3 comprises 15 residues. The DNA for the CDR3 is TGCGCCAGCAGCTCTGATCCGGGGCAGGATCAGCCCCAGCATTTT. It codes for CASSSDPGQDQPQHF.

The J gene is TRBJ1-1, the V gene TRBV7-9; 7 nucleotides match TRBD1. CDR3 length equals 13 residues. Germline V CDR1 and CDR2: SEHNR, FQNEAQ (reference sequence). Losses at the gene ends were 5 bases for V and 4 bases for J; bases not matched to a gene: 4. CDR3 nucleotide sequence: TGTGCCAGCAGCCCCGCAGGGGGCACTGAAGCTTTCTTT. It specifies CASSPAGGTEAFF. The full variable domain, in which reference TRBV7-9 and TRBJ1-1 provide the parts outside the CDR3, is DTGVSQNPRHKITKRGQNVTFRCDPISEHNRLYWYRQTLGQGPEFLTYFQNEAQLEKSRLLSDRFSAERPKGSFSTLEIQRTEQGDSAMYLCASSPAGGTEAFFGQGTRLTVV.

The rearrangement uses TRBV11-3 and TRBJ2-7, with 11 bases matching TRBD1. CDR1 SGHNT and CDR2 YENEEA come from the germline V gene. The trim removed 5 bases at V and 4 bases at J, leaving 13 bases unmatched. This CDR3 has 17 amino acids. This chain's CDR3 is CASSPGVWGTGGYEQYF. CDR3 nucleotide sequence: TGTGCCAGCAGCCCAGGCGTTTGGGGGACAGGGGGTTACGAGCAGTACTTC.

This clone was counted a few times. The rearrangement links TRBV5-8 to TRBJ1-2, with a weak D call TRBD1 (6 bases). Germline V CDR1 and CDR2: SGHTS, YDEGEE. V was cut by 2 bases and J by 6 bases, with 14 bases left in between. The CDR3 runs 14 residues. CDR3 sequence (DNA): TGTGCCAGCAGCTTACCCACGGGGGCGGATGGCTACACCTTC. Its translation: CASSLPTGADGYTF.

The CDR3 bases are TGTGCCAGCAGCACCAGAGAGTGGGACAGTAATTCACCCCTCCACTTT. It yields the protein CASSTREWDSNSPLHF. The gene calls are TRBV7-2 and TRBJ1-6; 7 nucleotides agree with TRBD1. V shed 5 bases and J 6 bases; nucleotides not matched to a gene: 10. Germline CDR1 and CDR2: SGHTA and FQGNSA. The CDR3 runs to 16 residues.

The V call is TRBV6-5, the J call TRBJ1-6; the match to TRBD1 covers 7 bases. Germline trimming cut 8 bases from V and 1 base from J; bases unmatched to any gene: 5. In germline, CDR1 is MNHEY, CDR2 SVGAGI. This CDR3 region has 15 residues. The CDR3 DNA reads as TGTGCCAGCGGGACAGTTAGGTCCTATAATTCACCCCTCCACTTT. It yields the protein CASGTVRSYNSPLHF.

The chain is built from TRBV11-2 and TRBJ2-3; perhaps TRBD1 as D (5 bases). V was pared by 6 bases and J by 2 bases, with 18 bases between. This CDR3 contains 16 residues. CDR1 SGHAT and CDR2 FQNNGV come from the germline V gene. CDR3 protein: CASRGFDAGNTDTQYF. CDR3 DNA sequence: TGTGCCAGCAGGGGTTTTGACGCAGGGAACACAGATACGCAGTATTTT.

J is TRBJ2-1 and V is TRBV4-1; TRBD1 aligns across 7 bases. Germline CDR1 reads MGHRA; CDR2 reads YSYEKL. V lost 3 bases and J lost 7; bases outside the gene matches: 12. The CDR3 runs to 16 residues. CDR3 loop: CASSQGFLGGSNEQFF. CDR3 coding DNA: TGCGCCAGCAGCCAGGGTTTTCTAGGGGGCTCGAATGAGCAGTTCTTC.

The chain's CDR3 is CASWDRSSYNEQFF. The DNA for the CDR3 is TGTGCCAGCTGGGACAGAAGCTCCTACAATGAGCAGTTCTTC. The rearrangement uses TRBV27 and TRBJ2-1; TRBD1 matches 7 bases. Germline assignment: CDR1 MNHEY and CDR2 SMNVEV (reference sequence). CDR3 size: 14 residues. Trimming at V came to 8 bases and at J to 0 bases, leaving 4 bases not matched to a gene.

The rearrangement uses TRBV5-1 and TRBJ2-2, with 9 positions matching TRBD1. Trimming took 3 bases from V and 0 from J; bases not matched to a gene: 0. The CDR3 contains 15 residues. Germline V gene sequence: CDR1 SGHRS, CDR2 YFSETQ. CDR3: CASSWDRANTGELFF. DNA of the CDR3: TGCGCCAGCAGCTGGGACAGGGCGAACACCGGGGAGCTGTTTTTT.

The genes are TRBV18 and TRBJ1-2; D remains ambiguous. The CDR3 contains 15 residues. Germline CDR1 is KGHSH and CDR2 is LQKENI. Trimming took 2 bases from V and 0 from J, leaving 10 bases between them. CDR3 bases: TGTGCCAGCTCACCAACCGACGGGTCTAACTATGGCTACACCTTC. This encodes CASSPTDGSNYGYTF. Looking up the rest from reference TRBV18 and TRBJ1-2 gives the full variable domain: NAGVMQNPRHLVRRRGQEARLRCSPMKGHSHVYWYRQLPEEGLKFMVYLQKENIIDESGMPKERFSAEFPKEGPSILRIQQVVRGDSAAYFCASSPTDGSNYGYTFGSGTRLTVV.

The J gene is TRBJ1-2, the V gene TRBV5-8; weak D call: TRBD1 (5 bases). The V gene lost 4 bases and the J gene lost 4 bases, with 29 bases spanning the gap. This CDR3 is built from 19 residues. In germline, CDR1 is SGHTS, CDR2 YDEGEE. CDR3 region: CASSMGGTGDWPSAYGYTF. Written as DNA, the CDR3 is TGTGCCAGCAGCATGGGGGGGACTGGGGACTGGCCTTCAGCCTATGGCTACACCTTC.

This rearrangement joins TRBV7-9 to TRBJ1-1, with D uncertain. The CDR3 length is 12 residues. CDR1 SEHNR and CDR2 FQNEAQ come from the germline V gene (reference sequence). Trimming took off 5 bases at V and 1 base at J, with 5 bases between the two ends. Here the CDR3 reads CASSAGNTEAFF. CDR3 sequence (DNA): TGTGCCAGCAGCGCAGGGAACACTGAAGCTTTCTTT.

On this clone: The junction shows a germline mismatch at one end, possibly a read error. The chain is built from TRBV11-2 and TRBJ2-1; tentative D call: TRBD1 (6 bases). This CDR3 contains 15 residues. Germline lookup yields CDR1 SGHAT and CDR2 FQNNGV. In DNA, the CDR3 is TGTGCCAGCAGCTTGAGGTTAAGGGGGAACAACGAGCAGTTCTTC. Translating it yields CASSLRLRGNNEQFF.

This clone was recorded once. The CDR3 DNA is TGTGCCAGCAGCCCCCCGGGGGCCAACGTCCTGACTTTC. Translating it yields CASSPPGANVLTF. The chain joins TRBV28 to TRBJ2-6; D uncertain. V was clipped by 6 bases and J by 4 bases, with 7 bases between them. The CDR3 extends over 13 amino acids. Germline values: CDR1 MDHEN, CDR2 SYDVKM.

This chain links TRBV5-4 with TRBJ2-1; 9 nucleotides agree with TRBD2. Trimming took 4 bases from V and 7 from J; bases not matched to a gene: 12. The CDR3 spans 16 residues. Germline V gene lookup returns CDR1 SGHNT and CDR2 YYREEE (reference sequence). Here the CDR3 reads CASSRIRGGAGNEQFF. CDR3 DNA: TGTGCCAGCAGCCGTATTCGCGGGGGGGCGGGGAATGAGCAGTTCTTC.

The rearrangement uses TRBV7-2 and TRBJ1-2; TRBD1 is a possible D gene (6 bases). Germline values: CDR1 SGHTA, CDR2 FQGNSA. CDR3 length equals 13 residues. Trimming removed 1 base at V and 3 bases at J, with 6 bases between. This chain's CDR3 is CASSLEGDYGYTF. In DNA form, the CDR3 reads TGTGCCAGCAGCTTAGAGGGGGACTATGGCTACACCTTC.

This rearrangement joins TRBV9 to TRBJ2-1; D is unresolved. The length of the CDR3 is 12 residues. In germline, CDR1 is SGDLS, CDR2 YYNGEE. Deletions cut 1 base from V and 8 bases from J, with 7 bases between. The CDR3: CASSVWPHEQFF. CDR3 nucleotides: TGTGCCAGCAGCGTATGGCCCCATGAGCAGTTCTTC.

The rearrangement uses TRBV28 and TRBJ1-5; no definite D call. V was clipped by 7 bases and J by 5 bases, with 15 bases between them. The CDR3 has 14 residues. Germline CDR1 MDHEN, CDR2 SYDVKM. CDR3 protein: CASIRRLTDQPQHF. CDR3 DNA sequence: TGTGCCAGCATTAGGAGGCTAACGGATCAGCCCCAGCATTTT. Variable domain in full (rest from reference TRBV28 and TRBJ1-5): DVKVTQSSRYLVKRTGEKVFLECVQDMDHENMFWYRQDPGLGLRLIYFSYDVKMKEKGDIPEGYSVSREKKERFSLILESASTNQTSMYLCASIRRLTDQPQHFGDGTRLSIL.

The count of this clone is one. The chain employs TRBV2 and TRBJ1-2; D unclear. Trimming took off 1 base at V and 8 bases at J, with 11 bases between the two ends. Germline values: CDR1 SNHLY, CDR2 FYNNEI. CDR3 length equals 13 residues. In nucleotides, the CDR3 is TGTGCCAGCAGTGAAGGCAGCCTTCGGGGCTACACCTTC. This gives the protein CASSEGSLRGYTF.

The chain links TRBV6-5 to TRBJ2-7, with D perhaps TRBD1 or TRBD2 (6 bases each). CDR3 length: 13 amino acids. Germline V gene sequence: CDR1 MNHEY, CDR2 SVGAGI. V lost 2 bases and J 9 bases, leaving 14 bases between the germline ends. The CDR3 reads CASSYEGGWRQYF. The CDR3 DNA reads as TGTGCCAGCAGTTACGAGGGGGGATGGCGGCAGTACTTC.